This paragraph covers one TCR beta chain sequence. The V and J ends lost 4 bases and 3 bases, in that order; junction bases with no gene match: 7. Germline loops: CDR1 SGHNT, CDR2 YENEEA. The CDR3 runs to 15 residues. This sample is part of a study of blood T cell repertoires in COVID-19. For the study at large: The study drew acute and convalescent COVID-19 samples from the United States, Italy and Spain. Sources were T cells, B-cell-depleted T cells, or PBMCs; the material itself was cDNA or gDNA.

In the original workflow: By means of reference gene primer amplification, nucleated cell counts were estimated. TCRdb's copy holds only in-frame clones and misses some; the assay was immunoSEQ multiplex PCR. Clone size and V and J calls were adopted from that table, with D and trimming inferred from the DNA. The sample lists about 240,000 clones; approximately 83% were seen once. The chain links TRBV11-3 to TRBJ2-3, with 7 bases matching TRBD2. The sequence came from a human donor in a cohort sampled during active COVID-19. The source material was peripheral blood. The CDR3 DNA follows: TGTGCCAGCAGCTCCCGGCAGGGAGGGACAGATACGCAGTATTTT. Translated: CASSSRQGGTDTQYF.